What follows describes a single T cell receptor beta chain. Its antigen remains unidentified. This specimen comes from a study of CD8 T cells in Susac syndrome. Study findings and constraints: Acknowledgment was made by the study that its TCR sequencing and HLA analysis involved a relatively small number of individuals.

V dropped 6 bases and J dropped 5; count of bases not matched to a gene: 8. The CDR3 loop spans 14 amino acids. The RNA, about 0.45 to 1 ug, was put through reverse transcription using random hexamers. The immunoSEQ assay covered 54 Vbeta and 13 Jbeta segments for CDR3. TCRdb recomputed calls from the immunoSEQ multiplex PCR reads with MiXCR, one row per CDR3 protein. This sample has 69,000 or so distinct CDR3 sequences, with around 95% found just once. TCR beta sequences were obtained from blood CD8+ and CD4+ T cells. Controls were age- and sex-matched healthy donors. Sample: CD8+ T cells from PBMCs. V and J are TRBV12-3 or TRBV12-4 and TRBJ2-5; 8 bases are shared with TRBD2. The receptor was derived from a human donor in good health. As DNA, the CDR3 is TGTGCCAGCAGGGCGGGGGGAGGATGGGAGACCCAGTACTTC. Translating it yields CASRAGGGWETQYF.